A single sample is the source of the 32 T cell receptor beta chains below, sequenced in a study of Ad26.COV2.S vaccination and SARS-CoV-2 variants. TCRdb's copy holds only in-frame clones and misses some; the assay was immunoSEQ multiplex PCR. The table lists 180,000 or so clones, around 90% of them singletons. The material sequenced was peripheral blood, taken after recovery from COVID-19. The source is a human donor who had recovered from COVID-19.

The gene calls are TRBV3-1 (or the pseudogene TRBV3-2) and TRBJ1-2; a weak D match, TRBD1 (5 bases). The CDR3 totals 15 residues. The V gene lost 4 bases and the J gene lost 1 base, with 13 bases spanning the gap. Germline V lookup: CDR1 LGHDT, CDR2 YNNKEL (reference sequence). CDR3: CASSPMAGINYGYTF. In DNA, the CDR3 is TGTGCCAGCAGCCCAATGGCAGGGATTAACTATGGCTACACCTTC.

This clone was counted once. The chain employs TRBV2 and TRBJ2-2; D unresolved. With 2 bases removed from V and 5 bases from J, the gap between germline ends came to 6 bases. CDR3 length: 13 residues. Germline V gene data show CDR1 as SNHLY and CDR2 as FYNNEI. For the CDR3, the DNA is TGTGCCAGCAGTGAAACTTCGACCGGGGAGCTGTTTTTT. Protein product: CASSETSTGELFF.

V and J are TRBV12-3 or TRBV12-4 and TRBJ2-7; possible D gene TRBD1, 5 bases. V lost 3 bases and J lost 7, with 13 bases in between. This CDR3 contains 13 residues. The CDR3 DNA is TGTGCCAGCAGTTTCACTCAGGGTCAGGAGCAGTACTTC. Translating gives CASSFTQGQEQYF.

This clone was recorded only once. This sequence joins TRBV6-5 and TRBJ1-2; D perhaps matches TRBD1 (6 bases). Trimming took 6 bases from V and 5 from J, leaving 16 bases between them. The CDR3 runs to 14 residues. CDR1 MNHEY and CDR2 SVGAGI come from the germline V gene. This chain's CDR3 is CASSPIRGGYGYTF. Here the CDR3 DNA reads TGTGCCAGCAGCCCAATCAGGGGTGGTTATGGCTACACCTTC.

This sequence joins TRBV11-2 and TRBJ1-1; unclear D gene. Trimming left V 1 base short and J 3 bases short, with 12 bases between. The CDR3 is 15 amino acids. The germline V gene has CDR1 SGHAT and CDR2 FQNNGV. Here the CDR3 reads CASSLGRSRDTEAFF. The CDR3 DNA reads as TGTGCCAGCAGCTTAGGTCGCTCAAGGGACACTGAAGCTTTCTTT.

The J gene is TRBJ2-7, the V gene TRBV18; the match to TRBD2 covers 8 bases. This CDR3 has 16 residues. Per germline, CDR1 KGHSH and CDR2 LQKENI. V shed 3 bases, J shed 5 bases, and the junction held 12 bases outside the gene matches. CDR3 DNA sequence: TGTGCCAGCTCACCGAAGCCAGCGGGAGTAAGGAACGAGCAGTACTTC. As protein: CASSPKPAGVRNEQYF.

The chain joins TRBV6-6 to TRBJ1-2, with a weak D call TRBD1 (6 bases). The V end lost 5 bases, the J end lost 6 bases, and 10 bases lay between the germline ends. The CDR3 is 12 amino acids. Germline CDR1 reads MNHNY; CDR2 reads SVGAGI (reference sequence). CDR3 DNA sequence: TGTGCCAGCAGTGGGGGGCAAGATGGCTACACCTTC. Protein sequence: CASSGGQDGYTF.

The chain couples TRBV7-3 to TRBJ1-2; perhaps TRBD1 as D (6 bases). Between the trimmed V and J ends, which lost 0 bases and 8 bases, there was a span of 19 bases. CDR3 length equals 16 residues. Germline CDR1 reads SGHTA; CDR2 reads FQGTGA. The CDR3 reads CASSLTGGELAGGYTF. The CDR3 region has the DNA TGTGCCAGCAGCTTAACGGGGGGCGAACTCGCTGGAGGCTACACCTTC. Filled out from reference TRBV7-3 and TRBJ1-2, the complete variable domain reads GAGVSQTPSNKVTEKGKYVELRCDPISGHTALYWYRQSLGQGPEFLIYFQGTGAADDSGLPNDRFFAVRPEGSVSTLKIQRTERGDSAVYLCASSLTGGELAGGYTFGSGTRLTVV.

The rearrangement links TRBV10-3 to TRBJ1-5; 7 bases match TRBD1. Trimming cost V 2 bases and J 4 bases; bases outside gene matches: 8. The CDR3 is 16 residues long. The V gene's germline CDR1 is ENHRY and CDR2 SYGVKD. The CDR3 DNA follows: TGTGCCATCAGTGAGGGGAACCGGGACAGAAATCAGCCCCAGCATTTT. Protein product: CAISEGNRDRNQPQHF.

The V and J genes are TRBV11-2 and TRBJ2-7; D possibly corresponds to TRBD2 (6 bases). CDR3 length equals 14 residues. Germline V lookup: CDR1 SGHAT, CDR2 FQNNGV. V lost 6 bases to trimming and J lost 7 bases, with 19 bases between them. CDR3 in amino acids: CASSLFEGRGEQYF. The CDR3 coding sequence is TGTGCCAGCAGTCTGTTCGAGGGACGGGGGGAGCAGTACTTC.

The J gene is TRBJ2-3, the V gene TRBV29-1, with 10 positions matching TRBD2. The germline gives CDR1 SQVTM, CDR2 ANQGSEA. After removal of 6 bases from V and 3 bases from J, the junction contained 9 bases not matched to a gene. This CDR3 contains 15 residues. The CDR3 reads CSVLGGAGGTDTQYF. DNA for the CDR3: TGCAGCGTCCTAGGGGGAGCGGGGGGGACAGATACGCAGTATTTT.

V and J are TRBV6-5 and TRBJ1-2; D may be TRBD1 (6 bases). Deletions cut 7 bases from V and 6 bases from J, with 18 bases between. The CDR3 loop spans 14 amino acids. Germline V lookup: CDR1 MNHEY, CDR2 SVGAGI. The CDR3: CASKLYTGMDGYTF. As DNA, the CDR3 is TGTGCCAGCAAGCTTTACACAGGGATGGATGGCTACACCTTC.

J is TRBJ1-3 and V is TRBV19; 9 positions agree with TRBD1. V trimming: 5 bases; J trimming: 4 bases; junction bases outside the gene matches: 12. The CDR3 is 17 amino acids. Germline CDR1 reads LNHDA; CDR2 reads SQIVND (reference sequence). This CDR3 is CASSETGTGIAGNTIYF. The CDR3 coding sequence is TGTGCCAGTAGTGAAACCGGGACAGGGATTGCCGGAAACACCATATATTTT. Filled out from reference TRBV19 and TRBJ1-3, the complete variable domain reads DGGITQSPKYLFRKEGQNVTLSCEQNLNHDAMYWYRQDPGQGLRLIYYSQIVNDFQKGDIAEGYSVSREKKESFPLTVTSAQKNPTAFYLCASSETGTGIAGNTIYFGEGSWLTVV.

The chain links TRBV14 to TRBJ2-1; D perhaps matches TRBD2 (5 bases). The CDR3 length is 16 residues. Trimming removed 1 base at V and 0 bases at J, with 10 bases between. The germline gives CDR1 SGHDN, CDR2 FVKESK. The CDR3 loop reads CASSQAITSSYNEQFF. The DNA of the CDR3 is TGTGCCAGCAGCCAAGCGATCACTAGCTCCTACAATGAGCAGTTCTTC.

The chain uses TRBV5-4 and TRBJ2-5, with 7 bases aligning to TRBD2. The germline V gene encodes CDR1 SGHNT and CDR2 YYREEE (reference sequence). V trimming: 5 bases; J trimming: 1 base; junction bases outside the gene matches: 8. The CDR3 length is 15 residues. The CDR3 sequence: CASSGNSGGQETQYF. DNA for the CDR3: TGTGCCAGCAGTGGGAACTCGGGGGGCCAAGAGACCCAGTACTTC. The whole variable domain, filled in from reference TRBV5-4 and TRBJ2-5, reads ETGVTQSPTHLIKTRGQQVTLRCSSQSGHNTVSWYQQALGQGPQFIFQYYREEENGRGNFPPRFSGLQFPNYSSELNVNALELDDSALYLCASSGNSGGQETQYFGPGTRLLVL.

The CDR3 here is CASSPGGTSTPGDTQYF. CDR3 nucleotide sequence: TGTGCCAGCAGCCCAGGCGGGACTAGCACCCCCGGGGATACGCAGTATTTT. The rearrangement uses TRBV11-3 and TRBJ2-3, with 9 positions matching TRBD2. The CDR3 is 17 amino acids. CDR1 is SGHNT and CDR2 is YENEEA in the germline V gene. With 5 bases clipped from V and 6 bases from J, the junction kept 15 bases outside the gene matches.

This clone has a single count. V and J are TRBV12-3 or TRBV12-4 and TRBJ2-5; either TRBD1 or TRBD2 may fit D (5 bases each). This CDR3 spans 13 amino acids. V shed 6 bases and J shed 5 bases, with 13 bases lying between them. CDR3 loop: CASSRERGETQYF. The CDR3 DNA reads TGTGCCAGCAGCAGGGAGCGTGGGGAGACCCAGTACTTC.

The gene calls are TRBV7-6 and TRBJ2-1, with D perhaps matching TRBD2 (5 bases). Per germline, CDR1 SGHVS and CDR2 FNYEAQ. This CDR3 comprises 16 residues. The V end was cut by 0 bases, the J end by 9 bases, with 18 bases between. The chain's CDR3 is CASSLARVGWSGEQFF. CDR3 DNA sequence: TGTGCCAGCAGCTTAGCGCGGGTTGGTTGGAGCGGTGAGCAGTTCTTC.

The J gene is TRBJ2-3, the V gene TRBV18, with D perhaps matching TRBD1 or TRBD2 (5 bases each). V lost 0 bases and J lost 4, with 14 bases in between. Germline loops: CDR1 KGHSH, CDR2 LQKENI. The CDR3 is 16 amino acids. The CDR3 bases are TGTGCCAGCTCACCACCGATCGGGACCGGCGCAGATACGCAGTATTTT. The encoded protein is CASSPPIGTGADTQYF.

The chain couples TRBV11-2 to TRBJ1-3, with TRBD1 matching 7 bases. The CDR3 loop spans 14 amino acids. The germline gives CDR1 SGHAT, CDR2 FQNNGV. After removal of 4 bases from V and 1 base from J, the junction contained 1 base not matched to a gene. CDR3 sequence reads: CASSSGGSGNTIYF. The CDR3 nucleotides read TGTGCCAGCAGCTCAGGGGGTTCTGGAAACACCATATATTTT.

J is TRBJ2-7 and V is TRBV7-2, with D uncertain. CDR3 length: 11 amino acids. The V end was cut by 5 bases, the J end by 3 bases, with 5 bases between. Germline-derived CDR1 and CDR2 are SGHTA and FQGNSA. The DNA of the CDR3 is TGTGCCAGCAGCCGCATCTACGAGCAGTACTTC. Translated, it gives CASSRIYEQYF.

The CDR3 is CASSPILVTSGGEGDTQYF. The CDR3 DNA follows: TGTGCCAGCAGCCCAATCTTAGTGACTAGCGGGGGGGAAGGGGATACGCAGTATTTT. This sequence joins TRBV3-1 (or the pseudogene TRBV3-2) and TRBJ2-3, with TRBD2 matching over 14 bases. Germline CDR1 is LGHDT and CDR2 is YNNKEL (reference sequence). V gave up 4 bases and J gave up 6 bases; unmatched junction bases: 15. This CDR3 is built from 19 residues.

The chain has TRBV11-1 and TRBJ2-1, with 8 bases matching TRBD2. The length of the CDR3 is 18 residues. Germline lookup yields CDR1 SGHAT and CDR2 FQDESV (reference sequence). V was clipped by 0 bases and J by 3 bases; unmatched bases: 10. The CDR3 DNA reads as TGTGCCAGCAGCTTAGCGACGGGACTAGTAGCGTACTACAATGAGCAGTTCTTC. Amino acids: CASSLATGLVAYYNEQFF.

The rearrangement uses TRBV4-1 and TRBJ1-5; no firm D call. Germline CDR1 is MGHRA and CDR2 is YSYEKL. Trimming took 2 bases from V and 0 from J, leaving 11 bases between them. The CDR3 runs to 16 residues. The CDR3 bases are TGCGCCAGCAGCCAATATACAGATCTTAGCAATCAGCCCCAGCATTTT. It is translated as CASSQYTDLSNQPQHF.

This sequence joins TRBV7-2 and TRBJ1-1; D is ambiguous. The V gene lost 1 base and the J gene lost 0 bases, with 9 bases spanning the gap. CDR1 and CDR2 (germline): SGHTA, FQGNSA. This CDR3 contains 15 residues. The CDR3 reads CASSLERTMNTEAFF. The CDR3 DNA sequence: TGTGCCAGCAGCTTAGAAAGGACCATGAACACTGAAGCTTTCTTT.

The rearrangement uses TRBV7-8 and TRBJ2-2; 10 nucleotides match TRBD2. V lost 5 bases and J lost 5; bases outside the gene matches: 11. Germline CDR1 SGHVS, CDR2 FQNEAQ. There are 17 residues in the CDR3. The CDR3 DNA sequence: TGTGCCAGCAGCCCTAGGAGGCTAGCGGGGGTTACCGGGGAGCTGTTTTTT. It translates to CASSPRRLAGVTGELFF.

The chain combines TRBV5-6 with TRBJ1-5, with D uncertain. The length of the CDR3 is 15 residues. Trimming removed 1 base from V and 7 bases from J, with 15 bases in between. CDR1 and CDR2 (germline): SGHDT, YYEEEE. CDR3 loop: CASSLLVGGGQPQHF. For the CDR3, the DNA is TGTGCCAGCAGCTTGTTGGTTGGAGGAGGGCAGCCCCAGCATTTT. The variable domain in full, with the rest retrieved from reference TRBV5-6 and TRBJ1-5, is DAGVTQSPTHLIKTRGQQVTLRCSPKSGHDTVSWYQQALGQGPQFIFQYYEEEERQRGNFPDRFSGHQFPNYSSELNVNALLLGDSALYLCASSLLVGGGQPQHFGDGTRLSIL.

A single count supports this clone. The chain joins TRBV18 to TRBJ2-1; D is unclear. The germline V and J ends were trimmed by 2 bases and 6 bases, with 8 bases remaining between them. The CDR3 length is 13 residues. Germline assignment: CDR1 KGHSH and CDR2 LQKENI. The CDR3 bases are TGTGCCAGCTCACCAGTTCAGACCAATGAGCAGTTCTTC. Translated: CASSPVQTNEQFF. Complete variable domain (other parts from reference TRBV18 and TRBJ2-1): NAGVMQNPRHLVRRRGQEARLRCSPMKGHSHVYWYRQLPEEGLKFMVYLQKENIIDESGMPKERFSAEFPKEGPSILRIQQVVRGDSAAYFCASSPVQTNEQFFGPGTRLTVL.

CDR3: CAISENYEQYF. As DNA, the CDR3 is TGTGCCATCAGTGAGAACTACGAGCAGTACTTC. The chain joins TRBV10-3 to TRBJ2-7, with D unresolved. V gave up 2 bases and J gave up 3 bases, with 2 bases separating them. Looked up from germline, CDR1 is ENHRY and CDR2 is SYGVKD. CDR3 length equals 11 residues.

This clone was seen more than once but under ten times. This rearrangement joins TRBV25-1 to TRBJ1-5, with D possibly being TRBD1 (6 bases). Germline CDR1 and CDR2: MGHDK and SYGVNS. Trimming removed 4 bases at V and 11 bases at J, with 15 bases between. The CDR3 length is 13 residues. CDR3 sequence reads: CASSARDIVTQHF. CDR3 DNA sequence: TGTGCCAGCAGTGCCCGGGACATCGTGACCCAGCATTTT.

V is TRBV11-2 and J is TRBJ2-7; D is perhaps TRBD1 (5 bases). V dropped 5 bases and J dropped 0 bases, with 11 bases sitting between them. CDR1 and CDR2 from the germline V gene are SGHAT and FQNNGV. This CDR3 is 14 amino acids long. The CDR3 DNA sequence: TGTGCCAGCAGCCCTCTTCAGGGCTCCTACGAGCAGTACTTC. This sequence encodes CASSPLQGSYEQYF.

This sequence joins TRBV19 and TRBJ1-5; 11 bases are a match to TRBD1. Germline assignment: CDR1 LNHDA and CDR2 SQIVND (reference sequence). The CDR3 sequence is 19 residues long. The V gene end was trimmed by 5 bases and the J gene end by 3 bases; junction bases not matched to a gene: 15. The CDR3 is CASSSRTGGLFFSNQPQHF. In nucleotides, the CDR3 is TGTGCCAGTAGTTCCCGGACAGGGGGCCTTTTCTTCTCCAATCAGCCCCAGCATTTT.